The rows below give T cell receptor beta chains drawn from one sample of a study of blood T cell repertoires in COVID-19. Clones were read by immunoSEQ multiplex PCR, and TCRdb kept only the in-frame ones, dropping some. The table includes tens of thousands of clones, approximately 83% detected once. Sequenced: peripheral blood. The receptors derive from a woman aged 55-75 years with acute or convalescent COVID-19. Each CDR3 is given with its conserved first and last residue. The D gene is left open where the match is weak. The listing skips clone size in some rows; elsewhere it reads once, few, many or a size class.

size | length | J | V | D | DNA | CDR3
. | 17 | TRBJ1-2 | TRBV9 | TRBD1 | TGTGCCAGCAGCGCGTCAGGACAGGGGGCCTCTGTCTATGGCTACACCTTC | CASSASGQGASVYGYTF
few | 18 | TRBJ2-7 | TRBV7-3 | TRBD2 | TGTGCCAGCAGCCCCAGGGGGTTGGGAGCGGGAGGTTTCTACGAGCAGTACTTC | CASSPRGLGAGGFYEQYF
. | 17 | TRBJ1-3 | TRBV28 | . | TGTGCCAGCAGTTTATCCGTTCCTGACAGCATAGGAAACACCATATATTTT | CASSLSVPDSIGNTIYF
. | 14 | TRBJ1-1 | TRBV27 | . | TGTGCCAGCAGTTCCCAGACAGGGAACACTGAAGCTTTCTTT | CASSSQTGNTEAFF
. | 18 | TRBJ2-7 | TRBV12-5 | . | TGTGCTAGTGGTTTGGTACTCGGGAGTTTAAGTGACTCCTACGAGCAGTACTTC | CASGLVLGSLSDSYEQYF
. | 15 | TRBJ1-6 | TRBV14 | . | TGTGCCAGCAGCGACTTCGGGGTGCGGAATTCACCCCTCCACTTT | CASSDFGVRNSPLHF
. | 16 | TRBJ1-4 | TRBV30 | TRBD1 | TGTGCCTGGAGTCCTTGGGACAGCGAATTTAATGAAAAACTGTTTTTT | CAWSPWDSEFNEKLFF
few | 17 | TRBJ2-1 | TRBV7-9 | TRBD2 | TGTGCCAGCAGCTACCCCCGGGGACTAGCTAGTATGGATGAGCAGTTCTTC | CASSYPRGLASMDEQFF
. | 15 | TRBJ2-1 | TRBV2 | . | TGTGCCAGCAGCGTCTCGGGAGTGGGCCCCAATGAGCAGTTCTTC | CASSVSGVGPNEQFF
. | 14 | TRBJ1-1 | TRBV18 | . | TGTGCCAGCTCACCATCAGCGAAGAACACTGAAGCTTTCTTT | CASSPSAKNTEAFF
. | 13 | TRBJ1-1 | TRBV6-5 | . | TGTGCCAGCTTGAAGGACATGAACACTGAAGCTTTCTTT | CASLKDMNTEAFF
. | 17 | TRBJ2-1 | TRBV4-1 | TRBD1 | TGCGCCAGCAGCCACGTTAACAGGGGGCTAGACTACAATGAGCAGTTCTTC | CASSHVNRGLDYNEQFF
. | 13 | TRBJ2-5 | TRBV12-3/TRBV12-4 | . | TGTGCCAGCAGTTTAGCGGGGGCAGAGACCCAGTACTTC | CASSLAGAETQYF
. | 14 | TRBJ1-6 | TRBV7-9 | TRBD1 | TGTGCCAGCACGGGAGGACAGGTGAATTCACCCCTCCACTTT | CASTGGQVNSPLHF
. | 16 | TRBJ2-1 | TRBV14 | . | TGTGCCAGCAGCCCCCTGGGCCCTCCGTCCGGCAATGAGCAGTTCTTC | CASSPLGPPSGNEQFF
once | 11 | TRBJ1-1 | TRBV20-1 | . | TGCAGTGCTTCTGGGGGGACTGAAGCTTTCTTT | CSASGGTEAFF
. | 16 | TRBJ1-2 | TRBV7-9 | . | TGTGCCAGCAGCTTATCCACAGGGTTCGGCTCTGGTGGCTACACCTTC | CASSLSTGFGSGGYTF
. | 15 | TRBJ1-1 | TRBV27 | TRBD1 | TGTGCCAGCAGTTTATCTGGGACAGGGGGCACTGAAGCTTTCTTT | CASSLSGTGGTEAFF
. | 14 | TRBJ1-2 | TRBV6-5 | TRBD1 | TGTGCCAGCAGTTACACCGGACAGGGCGTAGGCTACACCTTC | CASSYTGQGVGYTF
. | 14 | TRBJ1-2 | TRBV6-5 | TRBD1 | TGTGCCAGCAGACGACAGGGGGTTGCATATGGCTACACCTTC | CASRRQGVAYGYTF
. | 13 | TRBJ1-1 | TRBV9 | . | TGTGCCAGCAGCCCCCGGTTCGCCACTGAAGCTTTCTTT | CASSPRFATEAFF
. | 14 | TRBJ1-4 | TRBV6-5 | . | TGTGCCAGCAGTTACCAGGCAGGGGATGAAAAACTGTTTTTT | CASSYQAGDEKLFF
. | 19 | TRBJ1-4 | TRBV14 | TRBD1 | TGTGCCAGCAGCCAAGCAGGGACCTATTGGGGACAGGAGAATGAAAAACTGTTTTTT | CASSQAGTYWGQENEKLFF
. | 15 | TRBJ1-2 | TRBV19 | TRBD1 | TGTGCCAGTAAACCTCGGGGACAGGGTGACTATGGCTACACCTTC | CASKPRGQGDYGYTF
. | 14 | TRBJ1-1 | TRBV14 | . | TGTGCCAGCAGCCAAGACCCCGGACAATCAGAAGCTTTCTTT | CASSQDPGQSEAFF
. | 13 | TRBJ1-1 | TRBV12-5 | . | TGTGCTAGTGGTTTGGGAGGGAACACTGAAGCTTTCTTT | CASGLGGNTEAFF
. | 15 | TRBJ1-5 | TRBV19 | . | TGTGCCAGTAGTTCTGGAGGGAGGGCCAATCAGCTCCAGCATTTT | CASSSGGRANQLQHF
. | 16 | TRBJ1-1 | TRBV2 | . | TGTGCCAGCAGTCTGGACATCTATCCCCTTAACACTGAAGCTTTCTTT | CASSLDIYPLNTEAFF
. | 14 | TRBJ1-2 | TRBV5-1 | . | TGCGCCAGCAGCCTGGTGATGCAGGGGAGAGGCTACACCTTC | CASSLVMQGRGYTF
. | 14 | TRBJ2-1 | TRBV9 | TRBD1 | TGTGCCAGCAGCGTAGGGGACAGGGAAAATGAGCAGTTCTTC | CASSVGDRENEQFF
. | 16 | TRBJ2-3 | TRBV9 | TRBD1 | TGTGCCAGCAGCGCTACAGGGGGCGGCCCCACAGATACGCAGTATTTT | CASSATGGGPTDTQYF
. | 12 | TRBJ1-2 | TRBV19 | . | TGTGCCAGTAGTATAGGGCTGTCTTCCTACACCTTC | CASSIGLSSYTF
. | 18 | TRBJ2-7 | TRBV10-1 | . | TGCGCCAGCAGTGGGCACGCCCTAAATGCGGGGGCCCCCTACGAGCAGTACTTC | CASSGHALNAGAPYEQYF
. | 12 | TRBJ1-2 | TRBV7-9 | . | TGTGCCAGCAGCTTAGGGGGGCTTGGCTACACCTTC | CASSLGGLGYTF
. | 18 | TRBJ1-1 | TRBV28 | . | TGTGCCAGCAGTAGCCCTACACTGATGGGGCGGCTGAACACTGAAGCTTTCTTT | CASSSPTLMGRLNTEAFF
. | 15 | TRBJ2-7 | TRBV11-1 | TRBD2 | TGTGCCAGCAGCCCCGGACTAGCGGGAGTAGGGGAGCAGTACTTC | CASSPGLAGVGEQYF
. | 12 | TRBJ1-5 | TRBV2 | . | TGTGCCAGCAGTGAAGCCTCGCAGCCCCAGCATTTT | CASSEASQPQHF
once | 13 | TRBJ1-3 | TRBV6-5 | TRBD1 | TGTGCCAGCTCCGGGACAGGCGGAAACACCATATATTTT | CASSGTGGNTIYF
. | 15 | TRBJ1-5 | TRBV4-1 | TRBD1 | TGCGCCAGCAGCCAGGGGGACAGGATGTTTCAGCCCCAGCATTTT | CASSQGDRMFQPQHF
. | 18 | TRBJ2-4 | TRBV29-1 | TRBD2 | TGCAGCGTTCAGACCGGGACAGCGGGGGGGTTGGCCAAAAACATTCAGTACTTC | CSVQTGTAGGLAKNIQYF
. | 13 | TRBJ2-3 | TRBV6-5 | . | TGTGCCAGCAGAACAGGGTTGACAGATACGCAGTATTTT | CASRTGLTDTQYF
. | 13 | TRBJ2-5 | TRBV29-1 | TRBD1 | TGCAGCGCCAAACAGGGGATGGGAGAGACCCAGTACTTC | CSAKQGMGETQYF
. | 14 | TRBJ2-7 | TRBV2 | TRBD2 | TGTGCCAGCAGTGGACTAGCGAGAAACTACGAGCAGTACTTC | CASSGLARNYEQYF
. | 15 | TRBJ1-1 | TRBV6-6 | . | TGTGCCAGCAGTCCTAGACAGAGACTGAACACTGAAGCTTTCTTT | CASSPRQRLNTEAFF
. | 14 | TRBJ2-1 | TRBV6-5 | TRBD2 | TGTGCCAGCAATCCGGCGGGGGGGTACAATGAGCAGTTCTTC | CASNPAGGYNEQFF
. | 18 | TRBJ1-5 | TRBV12-5 | TRBD1 | TGTGCTAGCCTGGCCCGAAGACAGGGGAGACCCTACAATCAGCCCCAGCATTTT | CASLARRQGRPYNQPQHF
. | 14 | TRBJ1-2 | TRBV18 | . | TGTGCCAGCTCACCAGGCGCAGGGAACTATGGCTACACCTTC | CASSPGAGNYGYTF
. | 16 | TRBJ2-7 | TRBV15 | TRBD2 | TGTGCCACCAGCAGAGGAGTACTAGCGGAAACCTACGAGCAGTACTTC | CATSRGVLAETYEQYF
. | 14 | TRBJ1-1 | TRBV7-2 | . | TGTGCCAGCAGCTCGCATCCCGCGGACACTGAAGCTTTCTTT | CASSSHPADTEAFF
. | 15 | TRBJ1-2 | TRBV13 | TRBD1 | TGTGCCAGCAGCTTAGTGAAAGGGGGCTTAGGAGGCTACACCTTC | CASSLVKGGLGGYTF
once | 14 | TRBJ1-2 | TRBV5-6 | . | TGTGCCAGCAGCTTGGGCCAGGGGAACTATGGCTACACCTTC | CASSLGQGNYGYTF
. | 13 | TRBJ1-2 | TRBV5-1 | . | TGCGCCAGCAGCTCTACAGGGAACTATGGCTACACCTTC | CASSSTGNYGYTF